This T cell receptor (beta chain) is from a study of CD8+ T cells in alopecia areata. The V gene's germline CDR1 is MNHEY and CDR2 SVGAGI. The CDR3 spans 14 residues. Trimming cost V 5 bases and J 4 bases, with 14 bases left between them. Extracted from the samples, RNA was reverse transcribed into cDNA to serve as the sequencing template. The assay was immunoSEQ multiplex PCR, and TCRdb's table has in-frame clones only and misses some. The data show 150,000 to 200,000 clones, 50% to 70% seen once. There are a few counts of this clone. The chain is built from TRBV6-5 and TRBJ1-2; unclear D gene. This clonotype was obtained from a human donor with alopecia areata. The sample here was CD4+ T cells sorted from blood, taken at week 0. The CDR3 nucleotides read TGTGCCAGCAGTGCACAACAGATCGTCTATGGCTACACCTTC. Residues: CASSAQQIVYGYTF.